This TCR beta chain is from a study of T cell responses to AZD1222 COVID-19 vaccine. Broader study findings: Clonal diversity may have been underestimated in mostly white British donors.

Per the germline V gene, CDR1 is LGHDT and CDR2 is YNNKEL (reference sequence). CDR3 length: 15 amino acids. V was pared by 2 bases and J by 2 bases, with 10 bases between. Comments on this clone: Its specificity is not known.

Only in-frame clones appear in the TCRdb table, and some are missing; sequencing was by immunoSEQ multiplex PCR. The sample includes approximately 98,000 clones, over 85% of them seen just once. The chain has TRBV3-1 (or the pseudogene TRBV3-2) and TRBJ2-1, with TRBD2 as a possible D gene (6 bases). Sample: peripheral blood, taken on day 0 of MenACWY control vaccination. The TCR sequence derives from an adult in good health. The CDR3 DNA follows: TGTGCCAGCAGCCAAACGGGGGACGCCTACAATGAGCAGTTCTTC. Translating it yields CASSQTGDAYNEQFF.